This T cell receptor beta chain was documented in a study of T-cell reconstitution after alpha-beta-depleted transplantation in children. This CDR3 spans 15 amino acids. The V segment lost 5 bases and the J segment 0 bases; nucleotides outside the gene matches: 8. Germline values: CDR1 DFQATT, CDR2 SNEGSKA (reference sequence). During its preparation, the TCRbeta library received unique molecular identifiers. A single record per CDR3 protein comes from TCRdb applying MiXCR to the PCR reads. The sample carries about 580,000 distinct CDR3 sequences, 23% recorded once. This sequence originates from a boy younger than two who had a stem cell transplant for acute myeloid leukemia, so the T cells may come from the graft donor. Sequenced here: PBMCs, mostly from graft donor cells, sampled 360 days after TCRalphabeta/CD19-depleted stem cell transplant. The chain couples TRBV20-1 to TRBJ2-3, with 7 bases lining up with TRBD1. This CDR3 is CSAYRGRVSTDTQYF. The CDR3, as DNA: TGCAGTGCTTACAGGGGAAGGGTGAGCACAGATACGCAGTATTTT.